This T cell receptor beta chain was observed in a study of blood T cell repertoires in COVID-19. Study background: The origin of the acute and convalescent COVID-19 samples was the United States, Italy and Spain. Sources were T cells, B-cell-depleted T cells, or PBMCs; the material itself was cDNA or gDNA.

V lost 2 bases to trimming and J lost 4 bases, with 14 bases between them. CDR1 is MNHEY and CDR2 is SVGAGI in the germline V gene. CDR3 length: 15 amino acids. Source study methods: Estimated nucleated cell counts came from reference gene primer amplification. The table came from immunoSEQ multiplex PCR; TCRdb's copy has only in-frame clones and leaves some out. That table supplies the V and J calls and clone size; D and trimming were determined from the DNA. The sample includes about 95,000 clones, roughly four fifths seen only once; the top ten take approximately 24%. Sequencing was carried out using peripheral blood. The chain has TRBV6-5 and TRBJ1-1; a weak D match, TRBD1 (6 bases). This receptor was obtained from a human donor in a cohort sampled during active COVID-19. CDR3 sequence reads: CASSYETGSATEAFF. CDR3 DNA: TGTGCCAGCAGTTACGAAACAGGGAGCGCCACTGAAGCTTTCTTT.